These 3 T cell receptor beta chains originate from one sample sequenced in a study of shared clonotypes between healthy human individuals. TCRdb's copy holds only in-frame clones and misses some; the assay was immunoSEQ multiplex PCR. The repertoire holds millions of clones, with more than 85% as singletons. Material: naive CD4+ T cells from PBMCs. Subset indicated: CD45RA+ positively selected. The receptors here all came from a young man in good health. Some clones in this sample may be carry-over from other donors' samples.

CDR3 sequence reads: CASSPGQGAGKLFF. CDR3 DNA: TGTGCCAGCAGTCCGGGACAGGGGGCAGGAAAACTGTTTTTT. The chain is built from TRBV5-4 and TRBJ1-4, with TRBD1 matching over 12 bases. V shed 5 bases and J 10 bases; nucleotides not matched to a gene: 6. The V gene's germline CDR1 is SGHNT and CDR2 YYREEE (reference sequence). This CDR3 is built from 14 residues.

V gene TRBV28 combines with J gene TRBJ1-5; 8 bases are a match to TRBD1. The ends lost 4 bases at V and 5 bases at J; junction bases unmatched: 10. Germline CDR1 reads MDHEN; CDR2 reads SYDVKM. There are 16 residues in the CDR3. The CDR3 bases are TGTGCCAGCAGTTCCCCAACGGACAGGGTCGATCAGCCCCAGCATTTT. Protein: CASSSPTDRVDQPQHF.

The rearrangement links TRBV29-1 to TRBJ2-7; D is perhaps TRBD2 (6 bases). The V and J ends lost 4 bases and 0 bases respectively, with 13 bases between them. This CDR3 has 14 residues. Germline-derived CDR1 and CDR2 are SQVTM and ANQGSEA. In DNA form, the CDR3 reads TGCAGCGTTGGGAGGGGATATGGCTCCTACGAGCAGTACTTC. It codes for CSVGRGYGSYEQYF.